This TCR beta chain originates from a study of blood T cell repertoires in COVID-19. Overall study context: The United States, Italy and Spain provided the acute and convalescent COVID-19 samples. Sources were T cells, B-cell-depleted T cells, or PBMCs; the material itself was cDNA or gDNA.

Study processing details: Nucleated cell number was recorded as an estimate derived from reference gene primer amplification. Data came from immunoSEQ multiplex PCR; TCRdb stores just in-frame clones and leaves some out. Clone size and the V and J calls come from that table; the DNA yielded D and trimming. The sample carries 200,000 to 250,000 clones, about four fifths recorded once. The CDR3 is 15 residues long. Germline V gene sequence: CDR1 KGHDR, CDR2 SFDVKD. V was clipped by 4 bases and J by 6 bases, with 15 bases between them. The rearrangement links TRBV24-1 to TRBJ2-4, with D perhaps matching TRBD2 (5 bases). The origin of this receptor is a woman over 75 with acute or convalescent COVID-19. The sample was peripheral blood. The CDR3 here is CATSDRGGGGNIQYF. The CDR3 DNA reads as TGTGCCACCAGTGACCGGGGTGGTGGTGGAAACATTCAGTACTTC.